The rows below give T cell receptor beta chains drawn from one sample of a study of blood T cell repertoires in COVID-19. Assay: immunoSEQ multiplex PCR; the TCRdb copy retains only in-frame clones and omits some. Here the sample spans about 200,000 clones, about 90% being singletons. Sequencing was done on a sample of peripheral blood. The receptors here all came from a man aged 25-45 years with acute or convalescent COVID-19. CDR3s include the opening cysteine and the closing phenylalanine or tryptophan. D genes are given only for firm matches. Expanded clones are given a class, and other clones once, few, many or no size at all.

TRBV27	NA	NA	TRBJ2-7	CASSLKTGTYEQYF	TGTGCCAGCAGTTTGAAGACAGGAACCTACGAGCAGTACTTC
TRBV15	NA	NA	TRBJ1-6	CATSRFKLGDYNSPLHF	TGTGCCACCAGCAGATTCAAACTGGGAGACTATAATTCACCCCTCCACTTT
TRBV18	NA	NA	TRBJ1-3	CASSHNTGLAGNTIYF	TGTGCCAGCTCACACAACACAGGGCTCGCTGGAAACACCATATATTTT
TRBV3-1/TRBV3-2	once	NA	TRBJ2-5	CASSPRSGRETQYF	TGTGCCAGCAGCCCGCGGAGCGGCCGGGAGACCCAGTACTTC
TRBV7-3	once	TRBD1	TRBJ1-2	CASSLVAGQEDGYTF	TGTGCCAGCAGCTTAGTAGCAGGACAGGAGGATGGCTACACCTTC
TRBV28	NA	NA	TRBJ1-1	CATTLNTEAFF	TGTGCCACAACATTGAACACTGAAGCTTTCTTT
TRBV11-2	NA	TRBD2	TRBJ2-2	CASSLEASGGAELFF	TGTGCCAGCAGCTTAGAAGCGAGCGGGGGGGCAGAGCTGTTTTTT
TRBV5-1	NA	TRBD1	TRBJ2-5	CASSLGQGVETQYF	TGCGCCAGCAGCTTGGGACAGGGTGTAGAGACCCAGTACTTC
TRBV4-1	NA	TRBD2	TRBJ2-1	CASSQGLSGSIPYNEQFF	TGCGCCAGCAGCCAAGGACTAAGCGGGAGTATCCCCTACAATGAGCAGTTCTTC
TRBV6-5	NA	NA	TRBJ1-3	CASSYGLGDTIYF	TGTGCCAGCAGTTACGGACTTGGAGACACCATATATTTT
TRBV5-1	few	NA	TRBJ1-6	CASSLGSSYNSPLHF	TGCGCCAGCAGCTTGGGCAGCTCCTATAATTCACCCCTCCACTTT
TRBV9	NA	TRBD2	TRBJ2-1	CASSADISGGFRNEQFF	TGTGCCAGCAGCGCTGATATTAGCGGGGGGTTTAGGAATGAGCAGTTCTTC
TRBV28	NA	NA	TRBJ1-2	CASTPSNYGYTF	TGTGCCAGCACCCCGTCTAACTATGGCTACACCTTC
TRBV6-1	NA	NA	TRBJ1-2	CASSEGQGIYGYTF	TGTGCCAGCAGTGAAGGGCAGGGGATATATGGCTACACCTTC
TRBV18	NA	NA	TRBJ2-1	CASSPSRGSEQFF	TGTGCCAGCTCACCGTCAAGGGGTAGTGAGCAGTTCTTC
TRBV6-6	once	TRBD1	TRBJ1-5	CASTPSGTGYYSQHF	TGTGCCAGCACCCCGTCCGGGACAGGGTACTATTCCCAGCATTTT
TRBV11-3	NA	NA	TRBJ2-1	CASSLTVKTYNEQFF	TGTGCCAGCAGCCTGACAGTGAAAACCTACAATGAGCAGTTCTTC
TRBV6-2/TRBV6-3	NA	NA	TRBJ2-7	CASSYSRAWADEQYF	TGTGCCAGCAGTTACTCGCGCGCGTGGGCAGACGAGCAGTACTTC
TRBV21-1	NA	NA	TRBJ1-3	CASTMGHRSSGNTIYF	TGTGCCAGCACCATGGGGCACAGGAGCTCTGGAAACACCATATATTTT
TRBV18	NA	NA	TRBJ1-1	CASSPVSGILQDNEAFF	TGTGCCAGCTCACCAGTTTCAGGAATCCTACAGGATAATGAAGCTTTCTTT
TRBV5-5	NA	NA	TRBJ1-4	CASSLPNIATNEKLFF	TGTGCCAGCAGCTTGCCCAACATCGCAACTAATGAAAAACTGTTTTTT
TRBV29-1	NA	NA	TRBJ2-1	CSVRSGTPYHEQFF	TGCAGCGTTCGGTCCGGGACACCCTATCATGAGCAGTTCTTC
TRBV12-5	once	NA	TRBJ2-2	CASGSPRGSGGELFF	TGTGCTAGTGGTTCTCCCAGGGGTAGTGGTGGGGAGCTGTTTTTT
TRBV5-1	NA	NA	TRBJ1-1	CASTPLGGTEAFF	TGCGCCAGCACACCCCTTGGAGGTACTGAAGCTTTCTTT
TRBV7-2	NA	TRBD1	TRBJ1-2	CASSSRTGDGGYTF	TGTGCCAGCAGCTCCAGGACAGGAGACGGTGGCTACACCTTC
TRBV2	NA	NA	TRBJ2-3	CASTGQFTDTQYF	TGTGCCAGCACCGGACAGTTCACAGATACGCAGTATTTT
TRBV28	NA	TRBD1	TRBJ1-2	CASSPGTGANYGYTF	TGTGCCAGCAGTCCGGGGACAGGGGCTAACTATGGCTACACCTTC
TRBV28	NA	NA	TRBJ2-5	CASSPGRYPETQYF	TGTGCCAGCAGTCCAGGGAGGTATCCAGAGACCCAGTACTTC
TRBV2	NA	TRBD1	TRBJ1-1	CASTQGPEAFF	TGTGCCAGCACACAGGGGCCTGAAGCTTTCTTT
TRBV4-1	NA	TRBD1	TRBJ2-3	CASSQLYYRGNADTQYF	TGCGCCAGCAGCCAACTCTATTACAGGGGGAACGCAGATACGCAGTATTTT
TRBV5-1	NA	TRBD1	TRBJ1-4	CASSQDRGGEKLFF	TGCGCCAGCAGCCAGGACAGGGGGGGTGAAAAACTGTTTTTT
TRBV5-1	NA	TRBD2	TRBJ2-7	CASSLAFAGVSYEQYF	TGCGCCAGCAGCTTGGCCTTTGCGGGGGTGTCCTACGAGCAGTACTTC
TRBV7-6	NA	NA	TRBJ2-3	CASSQQGTDTQYF	TGTGCCAGCAGCCAACAGGGAACAGATACGCAGTATTTT
TRBV20-1	NA	TRBD1	TRBJ1-1	CSASDRGSEAFF	TGCAGTGCTAGTGACAGGGGGAGTGAAGCTTTCTTT
TRBV7-9	NA	TRBD2	TRBJ2-3	CASSYIGTTGGDTQYF	TGTGCCAGCAGCTATATAGGGACGACGGGGGGAGATACGCAGTATTTT
TRBV7-9	NA	NA	TRBJ2-1	CASSPPGTLGNEQFF	TGTGCCAGCAGCCCCCCCGGGACTCTGGGCAATGAGCAGTTCTTC
TRBV12-3/TRBV12-4	NA	NA	TRBJ2-7	CASSPPGSYEQYF	TGTGCCAGCAGTCCCCCAGGATCCTACGAGCAGTACTTC
TRBV2	NA	TRBD2	TRBJ2-1	CASERGGRVEQFF	TGTGCCAGTGAGCGGGGGGGCCGAGTTGAGCAGTTCTTC